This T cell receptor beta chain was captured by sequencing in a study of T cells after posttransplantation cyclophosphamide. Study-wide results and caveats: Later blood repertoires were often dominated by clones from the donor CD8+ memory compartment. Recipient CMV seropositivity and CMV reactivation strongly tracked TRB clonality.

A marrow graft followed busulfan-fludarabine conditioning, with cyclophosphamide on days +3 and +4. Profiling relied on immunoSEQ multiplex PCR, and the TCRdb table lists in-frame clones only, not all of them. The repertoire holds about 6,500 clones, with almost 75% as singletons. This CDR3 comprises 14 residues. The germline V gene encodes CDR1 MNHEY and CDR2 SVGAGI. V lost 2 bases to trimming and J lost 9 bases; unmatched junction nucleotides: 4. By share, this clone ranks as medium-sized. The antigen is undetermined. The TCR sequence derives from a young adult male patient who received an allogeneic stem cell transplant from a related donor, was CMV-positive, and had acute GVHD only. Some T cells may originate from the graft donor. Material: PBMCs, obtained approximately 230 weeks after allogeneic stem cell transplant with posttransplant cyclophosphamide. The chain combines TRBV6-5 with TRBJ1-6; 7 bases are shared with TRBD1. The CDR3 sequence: CASSYGQVSSPLHF. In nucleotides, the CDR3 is TGTGCCAGCAGTTACGGACAGGTTTCTTCACCCCTCCACTTT.